Each of the 8 T cell receptor beta chains below was sequenced from the same sample in a study of STAT5B mutations in CD4+ large granular lymphocyte leukemia. Assay used: immunoSEQ multiplex PCR; TCRdb lists only in-frame clones, some missing. The data contain 15,000 to 20,000 clones, about 81% of them singletons. Sample: CD4+ T cells from blood buffy coats. All receptors come from a human donor in good health.

V usage is TRBV7-8 and J usage is TRBJ2-2, with D unresolved. CDR1 SGHVS and CDR2 FQNEAQ come from the germline V gene. This CDR3 is 15 amino acids long. V dropped 8 bases and J dropped 1 base, with 14 bases sitting between them. The CDR3 DNA reads as TGTGCCAGCCAGGACGGATTACTGAACACCGGGGAGCTGTTTTTT. Translating it yields CASQDGLLNTGELFF. Full variable domain (missing parts from reference TRBV7-8 and TRBJ2-2): GAGVSQSPRYKVAKRGQDVALRCDPISGHVSLFWYQQALGQGPEFLTYFQNEAQLDKSGLPSDRFFAERPEGSVSTLKIQRTQQEDSAVYLCASQDGLLNTGELFFGEGSRLTVL.

The chain has TRBV2 and TRBJ1-4; 10 nucleotides agree with TRBD1. The germline V gene has CDR1 SNHLY and CDR2 FYNNEI. CDR3 length: 16 amino acids. Trimming at V came to 4 bases and at J to 6 bases, leaving 8 bases not matched to a gene. CDR3 DNA sequence: TGTGCCAGCAGTGTTAGGGGCGGACAGGGGGATGAAAAACTGTTTTTT. Protein product: CASSVRGGQGDEKLFF.

J is TRBJ2-5 and V is TRBV10-3; D is undetermined. V gave up 0 bases and J gave up 4 bases, with 12 bases separating them. The length of the CDR3 is 15 residues. Germline CDR1 is ENHRY and CDR2 is SYGVKD. The CDR3 DNA reads TGTGCCATCAGTGAGTCCGCAAAAGGGCGAGAGACCCAGTACTTC. Protein product: CAISESAKGRETQYF.

V gene TRBV4-2 combines with J gene TRBJ2-5; possibly TRBD1 or TRBD2 for D (5 bases each). The V gene's germline CDR1 is LGHNA and CDR2 YNFKEQ. Trimming took off 3 bases at V and 3 bases at J, with 17 bases between the two ends. The CDR3 is made up of 16 amino acids. The CDR3 bases are TGTGCCAGCAGCCAGGGGGTCGGTCTCAGGGAAGAGACCCAGTACTTC. Translating it yields CASSQGVGLREETQYF.

The chain has TRBV19 and TRBJ2-4, with 10 nucleotides matching TRBD2. V gave up 0 bases and J gave up 5 bases; unmatched junction bases: 4. The CDR3 length is 16 residues. CDR1 and CDR2 from the germline V gene are LNHDA and SQIVND (reference sequence). The CDR3 is CASSIEAGGPENIQYF. In nucleotides, the CDR3 is TGTGCCAGTAGTATAGAAGCGGGAGGGCCGGAAAACATTCAGTACTTC.

This clone was detected once. The chain uses TRBV30 and TRBJ2-1; the D gene is possibly TRBD1 (5 bases). Germline values: CDR1 GTSNPN, CDR2 SVGIG (reference sequence). The CDR3 contains 13 residues. Trimming took 3 bases from V and 8 from J, leaving 14 bases between them. CDR3 residues: CAWSQGRGDEQFF. The CDR3 DNA follows: TGTGCCTGGAGCCAAGGTAGGGGCGATGAGCAGTTCTTC.

The J gene is TRBJ2-3, the V gene TRBV5-6; D might be TRBD2 (5 bases). Germline CDR1 and CDR2: SGHDT and YYEEEE. This CDR3 spans 15 amino acids. Trimming shortened V by 4 bases and J by 2 bases, and 14 bases separated the two germline ends. In DNA form, the CDR3 reads TGTGCCAGCAGCATTTGGACTGGCCTCACAGATACGCAGTATTTT. As protein: CASSIWTGLTDTQYF.

The gene calls are TRBV7-7 and TRBJ2-2, with 8 bases that match TRBD2. V dropped 5 bases and J dropped 4; count of bases not matched to a gene: 9. Germline-derived CDR1 and CDR2 are SSHAT and FNYEAQ (reference sequence). The CDR3 totals 16 residues. The CDR3 region has the DNA TGTGCCAGCAGCCCAATGACTAGCGTTGGCACCGGGGAGCTGTTTTTT. It is translated as CASSPMTSVGTGELFF.